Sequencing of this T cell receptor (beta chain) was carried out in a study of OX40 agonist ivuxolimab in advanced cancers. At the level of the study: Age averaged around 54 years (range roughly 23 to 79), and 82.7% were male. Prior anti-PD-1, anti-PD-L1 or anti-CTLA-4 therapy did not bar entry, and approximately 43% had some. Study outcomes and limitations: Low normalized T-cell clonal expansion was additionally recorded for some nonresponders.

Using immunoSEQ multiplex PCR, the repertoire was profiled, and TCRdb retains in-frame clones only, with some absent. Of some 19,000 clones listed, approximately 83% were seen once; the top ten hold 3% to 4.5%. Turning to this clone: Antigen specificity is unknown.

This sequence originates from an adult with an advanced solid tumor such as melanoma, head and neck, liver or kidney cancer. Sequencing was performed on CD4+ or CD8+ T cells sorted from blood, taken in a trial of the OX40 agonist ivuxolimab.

The CDR3 spells CASKGDPGKETQYF. Here the CDR3 DNA reads TGTGCCAGTAAAGGCGATCCGGGAAAAGAGACCCAGTACTTC. The J gene is TRBJ2-5, the V gene TRBV19; the D gene is possibly TRBD2 (5 bases). Looked up from germline, CDR1 is LNHDA and CDR2 is SQIVND (reference sequence). The CDR3 covers 14 residues. V lost 7 bases to trimming and J lost 3 bases, with 15 bases between them.